The present T cell receptor (beta chain) was sequenced within a study of Graves' ophthalmopathy and Graves' hyperthyroidism. The CDR3 consists of 15 residues. The V segment lost 1 base and the J segment 6 bases; nucleotides outside the gene matches: 7. Germline assignment: CDR1 SGHTA and CDR2 FQGNSA. This clonotype was recorded many times. Amplification targeted the TCR beta CDR3 regions, with RNA transcripts as the source material. HTBI-primed first-round RT-PCR preceded second-round multiplex PCR. TCRdb used MiXCR to reprocess the multiplex PCR reads, holding one entry per CDR3 protein. The sample shows hundreds of thousands of distinct CDR3 sequences, 22% of them seen only once.

The sample was peripheral blood. The TCR was taken from a woman aged 18-30 years with stable Graves' hyperthyroidism. Some clones in this sample may be carry-over from other donors' samples. The chain uses TRBV7-2 and TRBJ2-5; 8 bases fit TRBD2. In DNA form, the CDR3 reads TGTGCCAGCAGCTTAGAAGCGGGAGAGGTAAAGACCCAGTACTTC. It is translated as CASSLEAGEVKTQYF.